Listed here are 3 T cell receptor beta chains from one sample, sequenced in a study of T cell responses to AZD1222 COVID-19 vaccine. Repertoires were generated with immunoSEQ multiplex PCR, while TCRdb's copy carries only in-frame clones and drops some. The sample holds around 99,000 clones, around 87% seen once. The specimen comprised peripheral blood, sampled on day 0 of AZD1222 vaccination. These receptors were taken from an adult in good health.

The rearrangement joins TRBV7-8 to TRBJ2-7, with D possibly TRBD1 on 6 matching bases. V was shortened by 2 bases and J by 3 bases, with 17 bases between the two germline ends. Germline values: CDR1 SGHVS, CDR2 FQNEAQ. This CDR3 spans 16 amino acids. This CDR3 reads CASSLSPGQSYYEQYF. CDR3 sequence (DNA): TGTGCCAGCAGCTTATCCCCAGGACAGTCCTACTACGAGCAGTACTTC.

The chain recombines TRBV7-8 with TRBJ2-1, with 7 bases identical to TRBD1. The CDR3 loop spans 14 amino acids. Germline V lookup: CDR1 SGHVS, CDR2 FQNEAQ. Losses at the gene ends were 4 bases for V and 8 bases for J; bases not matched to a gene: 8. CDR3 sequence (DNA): TGTGCCAGCAGCTATAGACAGGGTATCGATGAGCAGTTCTTC. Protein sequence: CASSYRQGIDEQFF.

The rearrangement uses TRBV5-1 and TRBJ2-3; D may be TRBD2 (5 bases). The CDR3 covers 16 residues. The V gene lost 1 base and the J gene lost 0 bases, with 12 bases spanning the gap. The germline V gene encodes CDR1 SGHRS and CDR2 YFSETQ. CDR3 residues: CASSLSGFPSTDTQYF. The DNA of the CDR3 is TGCGCCAGCAGCTTGAGCGGTTTTCCTAGCACAGATACGCAGTATTTT. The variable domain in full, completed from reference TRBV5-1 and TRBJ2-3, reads KAGVTQTPRYLIKTRGQQVTLSCSPISGHRSVSWYQQTPGQGLQFLFEYFSETQRNKGNFPGRFSGRQFSNSRSEMNVSTLELGDSALYLCASSLSGFPSTDTQYFGPGTRLTVL.